The 12 T cell receptor beta chains presented below share a single source sample, sequenced in a study of OX40 agonist ivuxolimab in advanced cancers. TCRdb's copy holds only in-frame clones and misses some; the assay was immunoSEQ multiplex PCR. The sample has some 65,000 clones, roughly 87% seen once. Material: CD4+ or CD8+ T cells sorted from blood, obtained in a trial of the OX40 agonist ivuxolimab. Source of these receptors: an adult with an advanced solid tumor such as melanoma, head and neck, liver or kidney cancer.

The chain joins TRBV5-4 to TRBJ1-6; D is unresolved. The V gene lost 0 bases and the J gene lost 9 bases, with 7 bases spanning the gap. CDR1 is SGHNT, CDR2 YYREEE, per germline (reference sequence). The CDR3 covers 13 residues. The CDR3: CASSLEPLSPLHF. Written as DNA, the CDR3 is TGTGCCAGCAGCTTGGAACCACTTTCACCCCTCCACTTT.

Remarks on this clone: Other DNA sequences within the sample encode an identical CDR3. For the CDR3, the DNA is TGCGCCAGCAGCTTGGACGGGGTTAGCAATCAGCCCCAGCATTTT. Translating it yields CASSLDGVSNQPQHF. The chain employs TRBV5-1 and TRBJ1-5; D is unclear. This CDR3 is 15 amino acids long. Germline values: CDR1 SGHRS, CDR2 YFSETQ. V lost 0 bases and J 0 bases, leaving 7 bases between the germline ends.

This rearrangement joins TRBV7-3 to TRBJ2-1, with D possibly being TRBD1 (6 bases). CDR1 is SGHTA, CDR2 FQGTGA, per germline. V lost 5 bases and J 10 bases, leaving 12 bases between the germline ends. This CDR3 region has 12 residues. Written as DNA, the CDR3 is TGTGCCAGCAGCCCACAGGGACGAGAGCAGTTCTTC. It specifies CASSPQGREQFF.

The rearrangement links TRBV6-5 to TRBJ1-1; a possible D gene is TRBD1 (6 bases). The CDR3 extends over 15 amino acids. The ends were cut back, 0 bases at V and 5 bases at J, with 13 bases in the middle. The V gene's germline CDR1 is MNHEY and CDR2 SVGAGI. Here the CDR3 reads CASSYSGSGVTEAFF. The CDR3 bases are TGTGCCAGCAGTTACTCAGGCTCAGGGGTGACTGAAGCTTTCTTT.

This chain links TRBV9 with TRBJ2-3, with 11 bases matching TRBD1. The junction had 7 bases not matched to a gene; V was cut back by 4 bases and J by 3 bases. The germline CDR1 and CDR2 sequences are SGDLS and YYNGEE. There are 16 residues in the CDR3. The CDR3 is CASSLRDRGRTDTQYF. Here the CDR3 DNA reads TGTGCCAGCAGCCTACGGGACAGGGGGAGGACAGATACGCAGTATTTT.

The chain employs TRBV9 and TRBJ1-1; no clear D. CDR3 size: 13 residues. Trimming removed 0 bases at V and 3 bases at J, with 6 bases between. Germline CDR1 is SGDLS and CDR2 is YYNGEE. This chain's CDR3 is CASSVVSDTEAFF. The CDR3 coding sequence is TGTGCCAGCAGCGTAGTATCGGACACTGAAGCTTTCTTT.

The V call is TRBV5-4, the J call TRBJ1-5; no clear D. Germline lookup yields CDR1 SGHNT and CDR2 YYREEE (reference sequence). Deletions cut 3 bases from V and 7 bases from J, with 11 bases between. The CDR3 totals 13 residues. The CDR3 reads CASSSGLGQPQHF. Written as DNA, the CDR3 is TGTGCCAGCAGCTCCGGGTTAGGACAGCCCCAGCATTTT.

V usage is TRBV19 and J usage is TRBJ2-2, with 10 bases fitting TRBD1. The CDR3 covers 16 residues. The germline CDR1 and CDR2 sequences are LNHDA and SQIVND (reference sequence). The trim removed 4 bases at V and 5 bases at J, leaving 7 bases unmatched. CDR3 protein: CASSTPRTGGTGELFF. CDR3 nucleotides: TGTGCCAGTAGTACCCCCCGGACAGGGGGGACCGGGGAGCTGTTTTTT. Complete variable domain (other parts from reference TRBV19 and TRBJ2-2): DGGITQSPKYLFRKEGQNVTLSCEQNLNHDAMYWYRQDPGQGLRLIYYSQIVNDFQKGDIAEGYSVSREKKESFPLTVTSAQKNPTAFYLCASSTPRTGGTGELFFGEGSRLTVL.

The CDR3 region has the DNA TGTGCCAGCTCACTGGGGACCGACTACTACGAGCAGTACTTC. It encodes CASSLGTDYYEQYF. The rearrangement links TRBV18 to TRBJ2-7; D may correspond to TRBD1 or TRBD2 (5 bases each). Germline V lookup: CDR1 KGHSH, CDR2 LQKENI. The CDR3 loop spans 14 amino acids. The ends were cut back, 4 bases at V and 3 bases at J, with 13 bases in the middle.

This chain uses TRBV14 with TRBJ1-2, with D possibly being TRBD1 (5 bases). V was pared by 3 bases and J by 2 bases, with 7 bases between. CDR1 and CDR2 from the germline V gene are SGHDN and FVKESK. The CDR3 consists of 13 residues. CDR3 residues: CASSQRGNYGYTF. The CDR3 DNA sequence: TGTGCCAGCAGCCAGAGGGGAAACTATGGCTACACCTTC.

The chain recombines TRBV5-6 with TRBJ1-5; 9 nucleotides line up with TRBD1. J gave up 1 base and V 2 bases, and 4 bases lay outside the gene matches. The length of the CDR3 is 16 residues. Germline loops: CDR1 SGHDT, CDR2 YYEEEE. CDR3 sequence reads: CASSFRTGVSNQPQHF. As DNA, the CDR3 is TGTGCCAGCAGCTTCCGGACAGGGGTCAGCAATCAGCCCCAGCATTTT.

The rearrangement joins TRBV6-5 to TRBJ2-7; D is possibly TRBD2 (5 bases). CDR3 length equals 14 residues. Germline values: CDR1 MNHEY, CDR2 SVGAGI. V gave up 5 bases and J gave up 2 bases, with 13 bases separating them. CDR3 residues: CASSALAEPYEQYF. In DNA, the CDR3 is TGTGCCAGCAGTGCCCTAGCTGAACCCTACGAGCAGTACTTC.